What follows is one T cell receptor (beta chain) and its context. The antigen remains unidentified. This sample was included in a study of post-analysis software for immune sequencing data. Study-level information: Multiple sclerosis in the patients followed relapsing-remitting, secondary progressive and progressive-relapsing courses. Study-level points and caveats: Co-batched samples clustered tightly together by F measure. There were about five TRBV segments more frequent in patients than controls, and TRBV5-6, TRBV5-1 and TRBV20-1 were among them.

Unique molecular identifiers tagged the TCR beta cDNA libraries. cDNA molecules numbering 400,000 to 550,000 came from roughly 1.1 to 9.2 million T cells. One entry per CDR3 protein, called by TCRdb with MiXCR from the PCR reads. Of hundreds of thousands of distinct CDR3 sequences detected, approximately 59% appear once; the ten largest clones hold about 11%. V dropped 3 bases and J dropped 4; count of bases not matched to a gene: 13. This CDR3 has 18 residues. The chain joins TRBV12-3 or TRBV12-4 to TRBJ2-7, with 12 bases matching TRBD2. Sequencing was carried out using blood. This clonotype was obtained from a girl aged 2-15 years with multiple sclerosis. DNA of the CDR3: TGTGCCAGCAGTTTCGCCCCGGCCTCGACTAGCGGGAGATACGAGCAGTACTTC. The encoded protein is CASSFAPASTSGRYEQYF.